A single sample is the source of the 5 T cell receptor beta chains below, sequenced in a study of liver allograft versus peripheral blood T cells. Study-level information: Hepatic allograft T cell receptor repertoires were evaluated relative to those present in recipients' peripheral blood.

TCRdb reprocessed the reads via MiXCR and lists one record per CDR3 protein. Here the sample spans more than 10,000 distinct CDR3 sequences, around 20% being singletons. Every receptor here comes from a human patient who had a liver transplant. Some T cells may have originated in the graft donor.

This clonotype was detected many times. The chain is built from TRBV19 and TRBJ2-4; D unresolved. V was clipped by 3 bases and J by 0 bases, with 12 bases between them. Germline V CDR1 and CDR2: LNHDA, SQIVND (reference sequence). The CDR3 has 16 residues. This CDR3 reads CASSILGHLAKNIQYF. The CDR3, as DNA: TGTGCCAGTAGTATTTTGGGTCACCTAGCCAAAAACATTCAGTACTTC.

In this sample, this clonotype turned up many times. The chain joins TRBV29-1 to TRBJ2-7, with 7 bases matching TRBD1. V lost 4 bases and J lost 1; bases outside the gene matches: 7. The CDR3 has 14 amino acids. Germline lookup yields CDR1 SQVTM and CDR2 ANQGSEA. CDR3 sequence reads: CSVVGDRGSYEQYF. The CDR3 DNA is TGCAGCGTTGTAGGGGACAGAGGATCCTACGAGCAGTACTTC.

The CDR3 here is CASSPKIGYSPLHF. CDR3 in DNA: TGTGCCAGCAGCCCTAAGATTGGGTACTCACCCCTCCACTTT. The J gene is TRBJ1-6, the V gene TRBV5-6; no reliable D call. The CDR3 covers 14 residues. CDR1 is SGHDT and CDR2 is YYEEEE in the germline V gene. V was clipped by 4 bases and J by 10 bases, with 15 bases between them.

This clonotype has just a few counts. The rearrangement links TRBV6-1 to TRBJ1-1; TRBD1 is a possible D gene (6 bases). Trimming removed 1 base at V and 3 bases at J, with 9 bases between. This CDR3 is 14 amino acids long. CDR1 MNHNS and CDR2 SASEGT come from the germline V gene. The CDR3 region is CASSEGDTYTEAFF. CDR3 nucleotides: TGTGCCAGCAGTGAAGGGGACACCTACACTGAAGCTTTCTTT.

The chain combines TRBV9 with TRBJ2-2; the match to TRBD2 covers 9 bases. Germline CDR1 and CDR2: SGDLS and YYNGEE. The CDR3 runs 14 residues. V gave up 5 bases and J gave up 4 bases; unmatched junction bases: 3. The CDR3 DNA reads as TGTGCCAGCAGGGGGACTAGCTCCACCGGGGAGCTGTTTTTT. This translates into CASRGTSSTGELFF. Filled out from reference TRBV9 and TRBJ2-2, the complete variable domain reads DSGVTQTPKHLITATGQRVTLRCSPRSGDLSVYWYQQSLDQGLQFLIQYYNGEERAKGNILERFSAQQFPDLHSELNLSSLELGDSALYFCASRGTSSTGELFFGEGSRLTVL.